This TCR beta chain was observed in a study of shared clonotypes between healthy human individuals. General observations from the study: Larger richness was generally estimated for naive than memory subsets. Clonotype sharing among donors, it was expected, would be affected by sequencing depth.

Many counts were recorded for this clone. Antigen specificity is unknown. The protocol was immunoSEQ multiplex PCR, while the TCRdb copy is restricted to in-frame clones and leaves out a portion. Of around 750,000 clones in the sample, around 67% were seen once. CDR1 is WSHSY, CDR2 SAAADI, per germline. The CDR3 contains 15 residues. The V gene lost 3 bases and the J gene lost 5 bases, with 13 bases spanning the gap. Investigators divided CD4+ cells into CD45RA+ naive and CD45RA-negative memory subsets. This TCR derives from a woman in her 30s in good health. The sequenced sample was memory CD4+ T cells sorted from blood. Subset indicated: CD45RA-negative fraction. The gene calls are TRBV10-2 and TRBJ1-4, with D possibly TRBD1 on 5 matching bases. The CDR3 DNA reads TGCGCCAGCAGTGATGTAGGGACGGTGAATGAAAAACTGTTTTTT. This gives the protein CASSDVGTVNEKLFF.